This T cell receptor (beta chain) comes out of a study of identical twins. MiXCR was run by TCRdb on the 5' RACE reads, yielding one entry per CDR3 protein. The sample contains 450,000 or so distinct CDR3 sequences, 14% of which appear only once. Germline CDR1 reads SGHRS; CDR2 reads YFSETQ. Trimming removed 0 bases from V and 0 bases from J, with 16 bases in between. This CDR3 contains 18 residues. This same sample was also part of a study on yellow fever vaccine responses in identical twins.

The sequenced material came from CD4+ T cells sorted from blood. V gene TRBV5-1 combines with J gene TRBJ2-1; possibly TRBD2 for D (5 bases). This sequence originates from a woman under 30 in good health. CDR3 DNA sequence: TGCGCCAGCAGCTTGGCCTTCCTAGCAAAGAGCTCCTACAATGAGCAGTTCTTC. This gives the protein CASSLAFLAKSSYNEQFF.